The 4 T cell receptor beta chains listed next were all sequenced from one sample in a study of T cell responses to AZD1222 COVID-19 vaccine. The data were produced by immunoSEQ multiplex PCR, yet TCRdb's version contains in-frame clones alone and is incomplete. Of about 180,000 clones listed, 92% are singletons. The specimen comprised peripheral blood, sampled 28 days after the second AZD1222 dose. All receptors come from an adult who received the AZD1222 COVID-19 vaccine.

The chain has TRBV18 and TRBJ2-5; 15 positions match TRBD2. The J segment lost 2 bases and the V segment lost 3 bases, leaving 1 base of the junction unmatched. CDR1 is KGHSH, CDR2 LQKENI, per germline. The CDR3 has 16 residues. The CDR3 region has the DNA TGTGCCAGCTCACCGGGACTAGCGGGGGGTCAAGAGACCCAGTACTTC. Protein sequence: CASSPGLAGGQETQYF.

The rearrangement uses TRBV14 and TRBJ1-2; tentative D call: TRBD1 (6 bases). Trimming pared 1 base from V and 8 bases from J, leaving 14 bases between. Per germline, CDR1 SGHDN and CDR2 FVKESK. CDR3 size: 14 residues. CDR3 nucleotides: TGTGCCAGCAGCCAAGCCGGGACACTAGGAGGCTACACCTTC. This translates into CASSQAGTLGGYTF.

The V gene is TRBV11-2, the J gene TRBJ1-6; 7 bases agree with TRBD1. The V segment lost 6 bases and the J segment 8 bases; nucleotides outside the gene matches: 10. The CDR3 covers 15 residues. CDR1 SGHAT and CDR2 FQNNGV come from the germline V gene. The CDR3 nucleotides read TGTGCCAGCAGTTCCGGACAGGTGGTTGATTCACCCCTCCACTTT. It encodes CASSSGQVVDSPLHF.

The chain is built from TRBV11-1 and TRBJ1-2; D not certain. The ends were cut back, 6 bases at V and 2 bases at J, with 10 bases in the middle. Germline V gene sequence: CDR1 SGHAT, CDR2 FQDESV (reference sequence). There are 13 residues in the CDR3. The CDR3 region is CASSSDGNYGYTF. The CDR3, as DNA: TGTGCCAGCAGTTCAGACGGAAACTATGGCTACACCTTC.